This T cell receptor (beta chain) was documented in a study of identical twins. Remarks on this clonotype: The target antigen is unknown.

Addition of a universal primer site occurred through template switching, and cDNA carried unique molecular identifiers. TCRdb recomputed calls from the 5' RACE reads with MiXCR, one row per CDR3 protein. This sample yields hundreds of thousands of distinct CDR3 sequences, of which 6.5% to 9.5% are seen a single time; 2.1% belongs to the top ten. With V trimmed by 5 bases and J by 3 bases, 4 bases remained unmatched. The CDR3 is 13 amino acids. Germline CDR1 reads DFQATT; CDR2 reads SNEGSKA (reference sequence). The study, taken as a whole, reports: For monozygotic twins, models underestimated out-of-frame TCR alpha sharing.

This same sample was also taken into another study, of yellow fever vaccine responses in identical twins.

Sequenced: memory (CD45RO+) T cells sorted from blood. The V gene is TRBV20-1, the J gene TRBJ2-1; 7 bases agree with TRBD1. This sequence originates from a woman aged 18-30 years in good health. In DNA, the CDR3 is TGCAGTGCTGGGGGACAGAGCTACAATGAGCAGTTCTTC. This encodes CSAGGQSYNEQFF.